A single sample gave rise to the 2 T cell receptor beta chains below, sequenced in a study of blood T cells in healthy people across ages. Alongside a J-beta primer mix, a sample-barcoded 5' primer served in a second PCR lasting about 6 to 12 cycles. Each CDR3 protein is one row after TCRdb ran MiXCR on the 5' RACE reads. The repertoire holds over 550,000 distinct CDR3 sequences, about 28% seen once, with approximately 14% in the top ten. The source material was blood. The receptor set was obtained from a woman of 80 years or more in good health.

This clonotype was seen repeatedly, ten times or more. In DNA, the CDR3 is TGCAGCGTTGAAGATGGGGGTGCAGGGGCTAACACTGAAGCTTTCTTT. Translation: CSVEDGGAGANTEAFF. V and J are TRBV29-1 and TRBJ1-1, with a tentative D call TRBD1 (6 bases). Trimming cost V 0 bases and J 2 bases, with 16 bases left between them. CDR3 length equals 16 residues. Germline CDR1 is SQVTM and CDR2 is ANQGSEA.

The chain combines TRBV20-1 with TRBJ2-1; D is ambiguous. Germline V CDR1 and CDR2: DFQATT, SNEGSKA (reference sequence). The CDR3 has 12 amino acids. V was cut by 1 base and J by 3 bases, with 4 bases left in between. The chain's CDR3 is CSARGDYNEQFF. The CDR3 DNA reads TGCAGTGCTAGAGGGGACTACAATGAGCAGTTCTTC.